This passage covers 26 T cell receptor beta chains from one sample sequenced in a study of blood T cell repertoires in COVID-19. The table came from immunoSEQ multiplex PCR; TCRdb's copy has only in-frame clones and leaves some out. Here the sample spans under 400,000 clones, about 91% being singletons. Sequencing was done on a sample of peripheral blood. Source of these receptors: a woman aged 25 to 39 with COVID-19, enrolled during active disease.

The chain combines TRBV4-2 with TRBJ1-1; D is unclear. The germline V gene has CDR1 LGHNA and CDR2 YNFKEQ. V gave up 1 base and J gave up 8 bases, with 17 bases separating them. CDR3 length equals 15 residues. CDR3 in amino acids: CASSQGAEGSREAFF. CDR3 sequence (DNA): TGTGCCAGCAGCCAAGGCGCAGAGGGTAGTAGAGAAGCTTTCTTT.

The rearrangement uses TRBV7-8 and TRBJ1-5; no reliable D call. CDR3 length equals 15 residues. V lost 1 base and J lost 0, with 7 bases in between. Germline CDR1 reads SGHVS; CDR2 reads FQNEAQ. The chain's CDR3 is CASSLGQISNQPQHF. CDR3 nucleotide sequence: TGTGCCAGCAGCTTAGGGCAGATTAGCAATCAGCCCCAGCATTTT.

The chain is built from TRBV25-1 and TRBJ1-2; TRBD1 matches 7 bases. This CDR3 contains 15 residues. The germline V gene encodes CDR1 MGHDK and CDR2 SYGVNS. V was clipped by 6 bases and J by 4 bases; unmatched bases: 11. CDR3 in DNA: TGTGCCAGCAGCGGCCCGGAGCGGACAGGCTATGGCTACACCTTC. As protein: CASSGPERTGYGYTF.

The gene calls are TRBV6-5 and TRBJ2-5, with 8 bases that match TRBD1. Trimming cost V 8 bases and J 5 bases; bases outside gene matches: 10. CDR1 MNHEY and CDR2 SVGAGI come from the germline V gene. CDR3 length: 14 residues. CDR3 residues: CASLSRGRQETQYF. The CDR3 bases are TGTGCCAGCTTAAGCAGGGGGCGACAGGAGACCCAGTACTTC.

The V and J genes are TRBV7-9 and TRBJ1-4; D not resolved. Germline V lookup: CDR1 SEHNR, CDR2 FQNEAQ (reference sequence). This CDR3 comprises 14 residues. V lost 6 bases and J 0 bases, leaving 8 bases between the germline ends. DNA of the CDR3: TGTGCCAGCAGTGGAGGTGCAACTAATGAAAAACTGTTTTTT. Amino acids: CASSGGATNEKLFF.

The J gene is TRBJ2-7, the V gene TRBV6-5; D might be TRBD2 (5 bases). V was pared by 4 bases and J by 5 bases, with 21 bases between. Germline lookup yields CDR1 MNHEY and CDR2 SVGAGI. CDR3 length: 16 residues. The CDR3 sequence is CASSSGPPDRGDEQYF. The CDR3 bases are TGTGCCAGCAGTTCGGGCCCTCCGGACCGGGGAGACGAGCAGTACTTC.

This rearrangement joins TRBV21-1 to TRBJ2-6; the table calls TRBD1, which could not be checked here. TRBV21-1 is a documented pseudogene. The CDR3 runs to 19 residues. The CDR3 DNA follows: TGTGCCAGCAGCACGGACCTTGGACAGGGCATATCTGGGGCCAACGTCCTGACTTTC. Translating it yields CASSTDLGQGISGANVLTF.

V and J are TRBV5-5 and TRBJ2-4; maybe TRBD2 (5 bases). The CDR3 runs to 14 residues. Germline V gene data show CDR1 as SGHKS and CDR2 as YYEKEE (reference sequence). V was cut by 1 base and J by 7 bases, with 12 bases left in between. CDR3 DNA: TGTGCCAGCAGCTTGCTTACGGGGATGAACATTCAGTACTTC. The encoded protein is CASSLLTGMNIQYF.

This clone was counted once. This chain joins TRBV18 and TRBJ1-2; 7 nucleotides match TRBD1. The junction had 15 bases not matched to a gene; V was cut back by 6 bases and J by 5 bases. There are 16 residues in the CDR3. The V gene's germline CDR1 is KGHSH and CDR2 LQKENI. CDR3 DNA sequence: TGTGCCAGCTCCGAAGGTCCAGACAGGGCCGTATATGGCTACACCTTC. It translates to CASSEGPDRAVYGYTF.

The DNA for the CDR3 is TGTGCCAGCAGCTTAGATCCTGGGGCAGCCAAAAACATTCAGTACTTC. It specifies CASSLDPGAAKNIQYF. The genes are TRBV7-2 and TRBJ2-4; tentatively, D is TRBD1 (5 bases). The CDR3 is 16 amino acids. V lost 1 base, J lost 0 bases, and 10 bases lay in between. CDR1 SGHTA and CDR2 FQGNSA come from the germline V gene.

The gene calls are TRBV12-5 and TRBJ1-2; 7 positions agree with TRBD1. CDR3 length: 13 residues. Germline V CDR1 and CDR2: LGHNT, FRNRAP. V lost 4 bases and J lost 5; bases outside the gene matches: 4. The CDR3 protein is CASGSPGQYGYTF. Here the CDR3 DNA reads TGTGCTAGTGGTTCACCGGGACAGTATGGCTACACCTTC.

The chain has TRBV2 and TRBJ1-6; D not resolved. This CDR3 contains 14 residues. The V end lost 4 bases, the J end lost 4 bases, and 8 bases lay between the germline ends. The germline gives CDR1 SNHLY, CDR2 FYNNEI. The DNA of the CDR3 is TGTGCCAGCAGTGTGTCACAGTATAATTCACCCCTCCACTTT. Residues: CASSVSQYNSPLHF.

The chain has TRBV10-3 and TRBJ1-1; TRBD1 agrees at 12 bases. The germline gives CDR1 ENHRY, CDR2 SYGVKD. CDR3 length: 15 amino acids. V lost 6 bases to trimming and J lost 3 bases; unmatched junction nucleotides: 5. The CDR3 here is CAIRGTGGGDTEAFF. DNA of the CDR3: TGTGCCATCAGGGGGACAGGGGGCGGAGACACTGAAGCTTTCTTT.

The V and J genes are TRBV5-8 and TRBJ1-6; D not certain. Germline CDR1 reads SGHTS; CDR2 reads YDEGEE. V was clipped by 6 bases and J by 1 base, with 5 bases between them. The CDR3 spans 13 residues. CDR3 sequence: CASNPSYNSPLHF. CDR3 DNA: TGTGCCAGCAATCCGTCCTATAATTCACCCCTCCACTTT.

The V gene is TRBV2, the J gene TRBJ1-1, with 11 bases aligning to TRBD1. The V segment lost 8 bases and the J segment 3 bases; nucleotides outside the gene matches: 2. CDR1 and CDR2 (germline): SNHLY, FYNNEI. The CDR3 extends over 13 amino acids. CDR3: CASGTGGHTEAFF. The CDR3 DNA reads TGTGCCAGCGGGACAGGGGGTCACACTGAAGCTTTCTTT.

CDR3 sequence: CASSAGFTEAFF. The CDR3 DNA reads as TGTGCCAGCAGTGCAGGATTCACTGAAGCTTTCTTT. The chain combines TRBV2 with TRBJ1-1; D remains unclear. Trimming removed 4 bases from V and 4 bases from J, with 7 bases in between. Germline CDR1 SNHLY, CDR2 FYNNEI. The CDR3 loop spans 12 amino acids.

Here the CDR3 reads CASSGTGFYYGYTF. CDR3 sequence (DNA): TGTGCCAGTAGTGGGACAGGGTTTTACTATGGCTACACCTTC. The chain employs TRBV19 and TRBJ1-2, with 9 bases matching TRBD1. The CDR3 contains 14 residues. The V segment lost 5 bases and the J segment 3 bases; nucleotides outside the gene matches: 4. Germline V gives CDR1 LNHDA, CDR2 SQIVND (reference sequence).

V gene TRBV20-1 combines with J gene TRBJ1-4, with a tentative D call TRBD1 (5 bases). This CDR3 comprises 10 residues. Trimming took off 6 bases at V and 8 bases at J, with 7 bases between the two ends. Germline CDR1 and CDR2: DFQATT and SNEGSKA (reference sequence). CDR3 sequence: CSAQGEKLFF. As DNA, the CDR3 is TGCAGTGCCCAGGGAGAAAAACTGTTTTTT.

This clone was seen a handful of times. J is TRBJ2-3 and V is TRBV7-9; 7 bases agree with TRBD1. The CDR3 runs 13 residues. V dropped 4 bases and J dropped 4; count of bases not matched to a gene: 2. Germline V gene data show CDR1 as SEHNR and CDR2 as FQNEAQ (reference sequence). CDR3 in amino acids: CASSSRGPDTQYF. Written as DNA, the CDR3 is TGTGCCAGCAGCTCTAGGGGGCCAGATACGCAGTATTTT.

This clone was counted a single time. V and J are TRBV6-1 and TRBJ1-2; 7 positions agree with TRBD1. Trimming at V came to 4 bases and at J to 2 bases, leaving 10 bases not matched to a gene. Germline V gene lookup returns CDR1 MNHNS and CDR2 SASEGT. CDR3 length: 16 amino acids. The CDR3 here is CASSGSDRARNYGYTF. The CDR3 coding sequence is TGTGCCAGCAGTGGCTCTGACAGGGCCAGAAACTATGGCTACACCTTC.

The rearrangement links TRBV6-4 to TRBJ2-6; D may be TRBD1 (5 bases). Germline CDR1 is MRHNA and CDR2 is SNTAGT. Trimming left V 2 bases short and J 1 base short, with 9 bases between. This CDR3 has 16 amino acids. The CDR3 loop reads CASSDMAGSGANVLTF. CDR3 sequence (DNA): TGTGCCAGCAGTGACATGGCAGGGTCTGGGGCCAACGTCCTGACTTTC.

This clone was seen once. J is TRBJ1-6 and V is TRBV6-6; possible D gene TRBD1, 5 bases. CDR1 MNHNY and CDR2 SVGAGI come from the germline V gene (reference sequence). V was clipped by 5 bases and J by 0 bases, with 14 bases between them. CDR3 length: 17 residues. The DNA for the CDR3 is TGTGCCAGCAGTCCCACGACAGCAAGCTCCTATAATTCACCCCTCCACTTT. It yields the protein CASSPTTASSYNSPLHF.

The chain couples TRBV2 to TRBJ1-1, with 12 bases identical to TRBD1. Germline-derived CDR1 and CDR2 are SNHLY and FYNNEI. V dropped 8 bases and J dropped 2; count of bases not matched to a gene: 15. This CDR3 region has 18 residues. The DNA of the CDR3 is TGTGCCAGCGGAACCGGGACAGGGGGCGCAACCTTAAACACTGAAGCTTTCTTT. Residues: CASGTGTGGATLNTEAFF.

The chain carries TRBV2 and TRBJ2-3; the match to TRBD1 covers 7 bases. This CDR3 is built from 15 residues. Germline V CDR1 and CDR2: SNHLY, FYNNEI. The trim removed 7 bases at V and 2 bases at J, leaving 9 bases unmatched. The CDR3 loop is CASTWDRTYTDTQYF. For the CDR3, the DNA is TGTGCCAGCACCTGGGACAGAACCTACACAGATACGCAGTATTTT.

The table lists this clone with a count of one. The chain has TRBV6-6 and TRBJ1-4, with 8 bases lining up with TRBD1. Germline-derived CDR1 and CDR2 are MNHNY and SVGAGI (reference sequence). Trimming took 6 bases from V and 8 from J; bases not matched to a gene: 8. This CDR3 region has 14 residues. CDR3 sequence (DNA): TGTGCCAGCAGACCACAGGGGGACGGAGAAAAACTGTTTTTT. Translation gives CASRPQGDGEKLFF.

This clone occurred a few times. This chain uses TRBV19 with TRBJ1-2, with D possibly being TRBD1 (5 bases). The V end was cut by 5 bases, the J end by 0 bases, with 16 bases between. Germline values: CDR1 LNHDA, CDR2 SQIVND (reference sequence). This CDR3 comprises 16 residues. The CDR3 DNA follows: TGTGCCAGTAGTCGGGATAAGGGGACTTCTAACTATGGCTACACCTTC. This gives the protein CASSRDKGTSNYGYTF.